Sequencing of this T cell receptor beta chain was carried out in a study of T cells in Graves' hyperthyroidism and ophthalmopathy (dated by TCRdb to about 2019). At the level of the whole study: A discovery cohort of approximately 97 patients, approximately 45 with Graves' ophthalmopathy and more than 55 with stable Graves' hyperthyroidism, was used to find distinguishing TCR V-J signatures. An independent validation cohort of around 19 hyperthyroidism patients and 15 or so patients who later progressed to ophthalmopathy tested prospective prediction of ophthalmopathy. The approximately 90 discovery patients were divided at random into training and test sets in a 7:3 ratio. In about 6 Graves' hyperthyroidism patients, the study also compared T-cell repertoires from thyroid tissue with T-cell repertoires from blood. Following sampling, methimazole starting at 30 mg daily was given to hyperthyroidism patients, and high-dose intravenous methylprednisolone was given to ophthalmopathy patients. According to the paper, TCR Vbeta CDR3 sequencing was carried out on 120 to 150 peripheral blood samples, which came from about 45 ophthalmopathy, approximately 78 hyperthyroidism and some 17 progressor patients.

TCR beta CDR3 regions were amplified from RNA transcripts. A first-round RT-PCR of the TCR CDR3 used the HTBI primer set with the Qiagen OneStep RT-PCR kit. A second multiplex PCR round built the libraries, followed by size selection and purification. Sequencing of the libraries was done on an Illumina HiSeq2000 using paired-end 100 bp reads. On the study's bioinformatics: SOAPnuke was used to process the raw data, removing reads that contained adapters or uncalled bases, had a mean Phred below 15, or lacked an exact match to the constant primer or identifier. High-quality paired reads were merged using COPE v1.2.5, and each unique nucleotide sequence was defined as a clonotype. MiTCR v1.1 was used to align clonotypes to the IMGT TRBV, TRBD and TRBJ reference segments. The analysis included only V-J combinations with a frequency above 0.0001, which together covered 98% to 99.2% of the repertoires. A TCS score was defined as the ratio between F50 (clonal expansion) and ExV (chaos), using BLOSUM62-based TCRdist between CDR3 peptides within each V-J. Welch's t-statistics and random forest reduced fewer than 550 V-J features to 10 to 15, which were used in a naive Bayes classifier (R e1071). Thyroid-blood repertoire similarity was quantified with the Morisita-Horn index. TCRdb ran its own pipeline on the public reads, namely fastp trimming at Q25 and MiXCR clone calling, and kept in-frame beta chains. CDR3 protein duplicates are merged, each entry listing the most common genes and DNA. The V and J calls, along with clone size, are taken from TCRdb and not from the paper's own processing. Present in this sample are around 600,000 distinct CDR3 sequences, just under 45% of which were seen just once. The ten top clones hold about 7.2% of the sample.

In the case of this clonotype: Its antigen has not been determined. Per-nucleotide qualities are absent, and no much larger clonotype sits a single base away.

CDR1 SGDLS and CDR2 YYNGEE were looked up in the germline V gene. Trimming removed 3 bases from V and 5 bases from J; the gene matches leave 11 bases unexplained. The CDR3 measures 16 amino acids from cysteine to phenylalanine. Just the 48-base CDR3 DNA is kept, in frame starting at base 1. Patients with uncontrolled infections, other autoimmune diseases, pregnancy or lactation were excluded. Clinical symptoms, serum thyroxine and TRAb, thyroid ultrasound, and orbital computed tomography formed the basis for the diagnoses. Total RNA was extracted with Trizol reagent, and quality was checked on an Agilent 2100 Bioanalyzer. Overall study results and their limits: Most expanded thyroid clonotypes (frequency above 0.001) were also detected in blood, a finding suggesting that blood repertoires may reflect thyroid immune responses. Ophthalmopathy was separated from stable hyperthyroidism by a 13 V-J signature model, with 85% to 90% sensitivity and about 81% specificity obtained in cross-validation and 80%/75% obtained in testing. No statistical method was used to set the sample size in advance, and investigators knew the group allocation. During validation, the model predicted progression to ophthalmopathy a median of around 7 months ahead of onset, with 70.59% sensitivity and 72.22% specificity.

The clonotype comes from an adult man with Graves' disease, either hyperthyroidism or ophthalmopathy (not recorded which). The receptor chain draws on TRBV9 and TRBJ1-1; 9 middle bases align to TRBD1. Sequencing input: peripheral blood or thyroid tissue (not recorded which). The CDR3 loop reads CASSARGDRVVTEAFF. The DNA sequence follows: TGTGCCAGCAGCGCTAGGGGGGACAGGGTAGTAACTGAAGCTTTCTTT.